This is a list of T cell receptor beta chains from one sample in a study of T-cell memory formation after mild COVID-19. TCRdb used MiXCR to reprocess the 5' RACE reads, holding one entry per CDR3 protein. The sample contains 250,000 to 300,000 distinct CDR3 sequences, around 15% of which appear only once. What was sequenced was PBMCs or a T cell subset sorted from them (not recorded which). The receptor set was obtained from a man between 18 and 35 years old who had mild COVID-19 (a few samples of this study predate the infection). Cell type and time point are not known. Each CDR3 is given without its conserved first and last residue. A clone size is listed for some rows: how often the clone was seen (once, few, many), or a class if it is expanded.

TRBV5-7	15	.	ASSFRQGVLGKTEAF
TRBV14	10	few	ASSPSVDTQY
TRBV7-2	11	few	ASNNRVDTEAF
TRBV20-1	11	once	SAGETGTDTQY
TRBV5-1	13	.	ASNPDGATNEKLF
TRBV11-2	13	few	ASSRSVTGVYGYT
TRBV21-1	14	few	ASRYNLGQYLNIQY
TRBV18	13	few	ASSPSAGMNTEAF
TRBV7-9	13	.	ASSPKGAGNQPQH
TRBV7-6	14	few	ASSLLQDNMNTEAF
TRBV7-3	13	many	ASSLGQLNTGELF
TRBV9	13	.	ASTLASGAKETQY
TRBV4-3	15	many	ASSQGNRGTYTDTQY
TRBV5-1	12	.	ASSFSGYAGELF